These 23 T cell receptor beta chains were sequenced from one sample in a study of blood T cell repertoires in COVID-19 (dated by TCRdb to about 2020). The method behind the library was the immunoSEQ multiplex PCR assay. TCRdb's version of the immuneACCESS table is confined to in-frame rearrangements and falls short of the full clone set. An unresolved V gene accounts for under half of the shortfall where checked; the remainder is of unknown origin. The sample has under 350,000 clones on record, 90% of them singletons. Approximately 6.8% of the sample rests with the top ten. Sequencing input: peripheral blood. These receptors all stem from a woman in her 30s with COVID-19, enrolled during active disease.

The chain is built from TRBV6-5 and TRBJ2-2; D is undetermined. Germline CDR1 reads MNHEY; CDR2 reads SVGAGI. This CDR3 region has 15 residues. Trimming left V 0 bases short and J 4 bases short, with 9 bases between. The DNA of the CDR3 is TGTGCCAGCAGTTACTCGAGTGCGGTCACCGGGGAGCTGTTTTTT. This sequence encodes CASSYSSAVTGELFF.

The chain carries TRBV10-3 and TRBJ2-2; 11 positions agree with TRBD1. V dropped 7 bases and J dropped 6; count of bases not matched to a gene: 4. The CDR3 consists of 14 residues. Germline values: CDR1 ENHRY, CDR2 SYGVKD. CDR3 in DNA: TGTGCCATCATGGGGACAGGGGGATCCGGGGAGCTGTTTTTT. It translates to CAIMGTGGSGELFF.

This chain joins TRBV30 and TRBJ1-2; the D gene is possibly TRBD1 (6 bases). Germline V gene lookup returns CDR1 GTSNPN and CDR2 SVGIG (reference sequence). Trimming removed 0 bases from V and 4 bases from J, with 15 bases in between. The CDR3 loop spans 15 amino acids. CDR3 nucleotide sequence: TGTGCCTGGAGTGTACTGGCAGGGGAAGCCTATGGCTACACCTTC. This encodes CAWSVLAGEAYGYTF.

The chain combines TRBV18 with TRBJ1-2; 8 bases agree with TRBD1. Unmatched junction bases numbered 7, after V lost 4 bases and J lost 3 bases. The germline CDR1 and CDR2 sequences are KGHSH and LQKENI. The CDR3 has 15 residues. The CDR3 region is CASSLTDRVDYGYTF. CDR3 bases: TGTGCCAGCTCACTGACGGACAGGGTGGACTATGGCTACACCTTC.

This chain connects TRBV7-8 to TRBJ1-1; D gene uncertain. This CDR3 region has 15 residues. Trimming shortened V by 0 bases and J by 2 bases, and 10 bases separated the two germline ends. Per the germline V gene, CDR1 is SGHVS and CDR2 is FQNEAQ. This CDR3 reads CASSLAAGRNTEAFF. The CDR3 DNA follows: TGTGCCAGCAGCTTAGCGGCCGGGAGAAACACTGAAGCTTTCTTT. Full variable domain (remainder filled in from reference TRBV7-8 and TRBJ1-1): GAGVSQSPRYKVAKRGQDVALRCDPISGHVSLFWYQQALGQGPEFLTYFQNEAQLDKSGLPSDRFFAERPEGSVSTLKIQRTQQEDSAVYLCASSLAAGRNTEAFFGQGTRLTVV.

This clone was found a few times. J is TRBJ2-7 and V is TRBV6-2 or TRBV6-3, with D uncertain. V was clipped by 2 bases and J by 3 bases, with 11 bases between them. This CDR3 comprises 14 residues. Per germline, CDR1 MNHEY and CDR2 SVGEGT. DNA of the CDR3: TGTGCCAGCAGTTACCCCAGGAATCACTACGAGCAGTACTTC. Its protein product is CASSYPRNHYEQYF.

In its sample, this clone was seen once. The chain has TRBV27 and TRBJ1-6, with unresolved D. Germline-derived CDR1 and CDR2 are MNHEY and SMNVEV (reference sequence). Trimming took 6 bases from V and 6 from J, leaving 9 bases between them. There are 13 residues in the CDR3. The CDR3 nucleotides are TGTGCCAGCAGCCAGATTCTTAATTCACCCCTCCACTTT. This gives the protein CASSQILNSPLHF.

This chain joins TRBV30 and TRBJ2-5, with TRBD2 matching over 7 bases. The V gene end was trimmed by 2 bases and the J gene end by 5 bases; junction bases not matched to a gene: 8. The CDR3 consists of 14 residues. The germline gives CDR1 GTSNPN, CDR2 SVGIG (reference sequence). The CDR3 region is CAWSLGGSFETQYF. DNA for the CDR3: TGTGCCTGGAGTCTGGGCGGGAGTTTCGAGACCCAGTACTTC.

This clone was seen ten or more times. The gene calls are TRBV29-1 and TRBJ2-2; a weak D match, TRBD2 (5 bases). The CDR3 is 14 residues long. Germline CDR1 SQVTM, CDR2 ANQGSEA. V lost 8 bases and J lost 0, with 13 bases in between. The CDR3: CSTPGEANTGELFF. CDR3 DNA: TGCAGCACCCCCGGGGAAGCGAACACCGGGGAGCTGTTTTTT.

The CDR3 here is CASSPSGGETGELFF. The CDR3 region has the DNA TGCGCCAGCAGCCCCTCAGGGGGCGAAACCGGGGAGCTGTTTTTT. The chain is built from TRBV5-1 and TRBJ2-2, with TRBD1 identical over 8 bases. CDR3 length: 15 residues. Germline CDR1 reads SGHRS; CDR2 reads YFSETQ. Unmatched junction bases numbered 7, after V lost 4 bases and J lost 5 bases.

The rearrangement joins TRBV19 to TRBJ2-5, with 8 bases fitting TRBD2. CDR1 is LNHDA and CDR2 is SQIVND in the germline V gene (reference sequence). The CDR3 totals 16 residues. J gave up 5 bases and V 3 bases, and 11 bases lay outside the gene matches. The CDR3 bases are TGTGCCAGTAGTATTCGTCGAGCGGGAGAGGAGGAGACCCAGTACTTC. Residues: CASSIRRAGEEETQYF.

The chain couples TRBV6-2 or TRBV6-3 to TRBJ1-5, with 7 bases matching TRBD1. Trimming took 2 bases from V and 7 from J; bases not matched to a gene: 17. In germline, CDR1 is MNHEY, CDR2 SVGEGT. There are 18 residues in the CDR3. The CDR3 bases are TGTGCCAGCAGTTACCACCTCGGTCTGACAGGGATGAAGCAGCCCCAGCATTTT. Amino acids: CASSYHLGLTGMKQPQHF.

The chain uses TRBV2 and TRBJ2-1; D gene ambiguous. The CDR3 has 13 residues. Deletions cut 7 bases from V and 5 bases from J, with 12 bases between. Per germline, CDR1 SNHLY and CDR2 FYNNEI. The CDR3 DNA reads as TGTGCCAGCATCGTTTGGGCCCACAATGAGCAGTTCTTC. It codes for CASIVWAHNEQFF.

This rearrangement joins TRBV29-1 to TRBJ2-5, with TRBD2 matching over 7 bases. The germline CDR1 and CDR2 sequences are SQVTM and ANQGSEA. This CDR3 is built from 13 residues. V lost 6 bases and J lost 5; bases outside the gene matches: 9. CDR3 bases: TGCAGCGTCGACAAGCGGGATTCGGAGACCCAGTACTTC. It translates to CSVDKRDSETQYF.

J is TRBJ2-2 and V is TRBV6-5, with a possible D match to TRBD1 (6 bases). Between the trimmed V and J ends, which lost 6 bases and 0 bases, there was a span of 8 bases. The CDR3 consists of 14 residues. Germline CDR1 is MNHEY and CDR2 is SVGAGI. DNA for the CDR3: TGTGCCAGCAGAGGGACAACGAACACCGGGGAGCTGTTTTTT. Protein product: CASRGTTNTGELFF.

The CDR3 here is CASSSGLAGGPKGDKETQYF. The CDR3 DNA reads TGTGCCAGCAGTTCCGGACTAGCGGGAGGGCCGAAGGGGGACAAAGAGACCCAGTACTTC. The J gene is TRBJ2-5, the V gene TRBV28, with 15 bases that match TRBD2. Germline CDR1 is MDHEN and CDR2 is SYDVKM. CDR3 length equals 20 residues. The J segment lost 3 bases and the V segment lost 4 bases, leaving 15 bases of the junction unmatched.

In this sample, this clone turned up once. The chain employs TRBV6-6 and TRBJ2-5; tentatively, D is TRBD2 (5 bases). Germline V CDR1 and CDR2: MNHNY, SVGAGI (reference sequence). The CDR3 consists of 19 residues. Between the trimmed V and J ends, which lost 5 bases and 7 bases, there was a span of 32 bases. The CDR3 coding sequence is TGTGCCAGCAGTCCCCCACCCCCTACTAGTAGGGCCTTTATGTCGACCCAGTACTTC. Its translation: CASSPPPPTSRAFMSTQYF.

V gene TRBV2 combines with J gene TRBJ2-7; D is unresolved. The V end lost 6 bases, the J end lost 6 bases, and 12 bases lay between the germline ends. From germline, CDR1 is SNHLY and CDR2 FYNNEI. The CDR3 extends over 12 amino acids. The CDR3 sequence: CASRVLTGEQYF. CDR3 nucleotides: TGTGCCAGCAGGGTTCTGACGGGCGAGCAGTACTTC.

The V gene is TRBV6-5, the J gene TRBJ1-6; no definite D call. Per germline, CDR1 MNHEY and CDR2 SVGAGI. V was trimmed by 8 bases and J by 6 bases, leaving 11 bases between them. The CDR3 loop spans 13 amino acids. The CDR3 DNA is TGTGCCAGCGGTCAGGCGTCTAATTCACCCCTCCACTTT. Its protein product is CASGQASNSPLHF.

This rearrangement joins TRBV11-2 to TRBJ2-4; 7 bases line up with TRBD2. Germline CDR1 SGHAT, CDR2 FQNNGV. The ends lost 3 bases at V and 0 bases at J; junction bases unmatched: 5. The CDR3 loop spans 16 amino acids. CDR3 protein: CASSLRGIGAKNIQYF. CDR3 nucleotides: TGTGCCAGCAGCTTGCGGGGGATAGGAGCCAAAAACATTCAGTACTTC.

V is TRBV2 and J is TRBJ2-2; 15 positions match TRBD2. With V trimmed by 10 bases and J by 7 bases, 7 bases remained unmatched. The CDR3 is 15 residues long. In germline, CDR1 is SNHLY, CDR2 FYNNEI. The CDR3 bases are TGTGCCACTGGACTAGCGGGAGGGGTCGTCGGGGAGCTGTTTTTT. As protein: CATGLAGGVVGELFF.

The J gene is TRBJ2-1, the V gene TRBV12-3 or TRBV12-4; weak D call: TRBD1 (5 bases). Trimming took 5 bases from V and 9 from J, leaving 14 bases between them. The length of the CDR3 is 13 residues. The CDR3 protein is CASSQNQGGEQFF. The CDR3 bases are TGTGCCAGCAGTCAAAACCAGGGCGGTGAGCAGTTCTTC.

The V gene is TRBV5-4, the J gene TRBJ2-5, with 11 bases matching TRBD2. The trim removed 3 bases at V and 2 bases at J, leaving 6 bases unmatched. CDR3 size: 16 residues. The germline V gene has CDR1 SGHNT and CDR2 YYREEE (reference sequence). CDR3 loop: CASSSRLAGNQETQYF. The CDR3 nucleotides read TGTGCCAGCAGCTCCCGACTAGCGGGAAATCAAGAGACCCAGTACTTC.